The 20 T cell receptor beta chains in this list originate from one sample, sequenced in a study of shared T cell receptors in the human thymus. Sequenced by immunoSEQ multiplex PCR; TCRdb stores in-frame clones only, minus some. The table shows roughly 560,000 clones, with 78% occurring only once. The same data also went into a second study, on human thymus T cells.

The sample was thymocytes. The receptors here all came from a boy less than two years old with a congenital heart defect.

CDR3 amino acids: CASSYSPSGRTPYEQYF. Here the CDR3 DNA reads TGTGCCAGCAGTTACTCGCCTAGCGGGAGGACCCCCTACGAGCAGTACTTC. This sequence joins TRBV27 and TRBJ2-7, with TRBD2 matching over 11 bases. The CDR3 totals 17 residues. Germline V CDR1 and CDR2: MNHEY, SMNVEV (reference sequence). V gave up 4 bases and J gave up 2 bases; unmatched junction bases: 10.

This clone has only a few counts. The chain recombines TRBV14 with TRBJ1-5, with D hard to call. The CDR3 runs 13 residues. The V end was cut by 3 bases, the J end by 4 bases, with 7 bases between. CDR1 and CDR2 from the germline V gene are SGHDN and FVKESK. CDR3 sequence reads: CASSQGANQPQHF. As DNA, the CDR3 is TGTGCCAGCAGCCAGGGCGCGAATCAGCCCCAGCATTTT.

This clone was seen once. This chain joins TRBV4-3 and TRBJ2-7, with no clear D. This CDR3 comprises 15 residues. V lost 0 bases and J 3 bases, leaving 12 bases between the germline ends. Germline V CDR1 and CDR2: LGHNA, YSLEER. DNA of the CDR3: TGCGCCAGCAGCCAAGATAAAACGCACAACTACGAGCAGTACTTC. Its translation: CASSQDKTHNYEQYF.

The J gene is TRBJ2-3, the V gene TRBV25-1; 9 bases map to TRBD2. Germline loops: CDR1 MGHDK, CDR2 SYGVNS. The J segment lost 4 bases and the V segment lost 0 bases, leaving 8 bases of the junction unmatched. The CDR3 covers 17 residues. CDR3 bases: TGTGCCAGCAGTGAATACAGGGCGGGAGGGTGTGCAGATACGCAGTATTTT. Translating it yields CASSEYRAGGCADTQYF.

The chain uses TRBV6-1 and TRBJ2-1, with D possibly matching TRBD1 (5 bases). CDR1 and CDR2 (germline): MNHNS, SASEGT. The germline V and J ends were trimmed by 6 bases and 8 bases, with 14 bases remaining between them. This CDR3 comprises 13 residues. The CDR3 loop is CASRPRPGHEQFF. The DNA for the CDR3 is TGTGCCAGCAGGCCCAGGCCAGGGCATGAGCAGTTCTTC.

The V call is TRBV19, the J call TRBJ2-6; 10 nucleotides agree with TRBD1. This CDR3 contains 18 residues. Looked up from germline, CDR1 is LNHDA and CDR2 is SQIVND (reference sequence). The V and J ends lost 5 bases and 0 bases, in that order; junction bases with no gene match: 7. CDR3: CASSSKGQGSSGANVLTF. CDR3 coding DNA: TGTGCCAGTAGTTCGAAGGGACAGGGGAGCTCTGGGGCCAACGTCCTGACTTTC.

This clone was detected only once. The gene calls are TRBV9 and TRBJ2-7, with TRBD1 as a possible D gene (5 bases). This CDR3 region has 14 residues. Germline-derived CDR1 and CDR2 are SGDLS and YYNGEE. V was cut by 2 bases and J by 0 bases, with 9 bases left in between. The CDR3 sequence is CASSVKGVSYEQYF. The CDR3 DNA sequence: TGTGCCAGCAGCGTGAAAGGGGTCTCCTACGAGCAGTACTTC.

This sequence joins TRBV7-9 and TRBJ1-4, with 9 nucleotides matching TRBD1. The CDR3 has 19 residues. The trim removed 2 bases at V and 0 bases at J, leaving 10 bases unmatched. Germline loops: CDR1 SEHNR, CDR2 FQNEAQ (reference sequence). The chain's CDR3 is CASSLWAGTGPATNEKLFF. As DNA, the CDR3 is TGTGCCAGCAGCTTATGGGCCGGGACAGGGCCTGCAACTAATGAAAAACTGTTTTTT.

This sequence joins TRBV12-5 and TRBJ1-1, with a tentative D call TRBD1 (6 bases). The germline CDR1 and CDR2 sequences are LGHNT and FRNRAP. Trimming took 1 base from V and 2 from J, leaving 17 bases between them. The CDR3 runs to 17 residues. This CDR3 reads CASGLGTPGQRNTEAFF. In nucleotides, the CDR3 is TGTGCTAGTGGTTTGGGAACACCGGGACAAAGAAACACTGAAGCTTTCTTT. The full variable domain, rest sourced from reference TRBV12-5 and TRBJ1-1, is DARVTQTPRHKVTEMGQEVTMRCQPILGHNTVFWYRQTMMQGLELLAYFRNRAPLDDSGMPKDRFSAEMPDATLATLKIQPSEPRDSAVYFCASGLGTPGQRNTEAFFGQGTRLTVV.

The chain is built from TRBV5-1 and TRBJ2-5, with TRBD2 matching over 13 bases. CDR1 SGHRS and CDR2 YFSETQ come from the germline V gene. J was trimmed by 5 bases and V by 4 bases; bases with no gene match: 20. The CDR3 covers 20 residues. CDR3 in amino acids: CASSPNPAETSGRPRETQYF. The CDR3 region has the DNA TGCGCCAGCAGCCCGAACCCGGCGGAGACTAGCGGGAGGCCCCGGGAGACCCAGTACTTC.

This clone was seen a single time. The chain is built from TRBV30 and TRBJ1-1; D is possibly TRBD1 (5 bases). V was cut by 8 bases and J by 1 base, with 20 bases left in between. Germline values: CDR1 GTSNPN, CDR2 SVGIG (reference sequence). CDR3 length: 15 amino acids. CDR3 in DNA: TGTGCCGCGGTTTGGGGGGGGAGGAAGAACACTGAAGCTTTCTTT. It translates to CAAVWGGRKNTEAFF.

V usage is TRBV4-1 and J usage is TRBJ2-3, with 16 bases that match TRBD2. The junction had 10 bases not matched to a gene; V was cut back by 5 bases and J by 5 bases. This CDR3 is built from 18 residues. Germline CDR1 MGHRA, CDR2 YSYEKL. CDR3 nucleotide sequence: TGCGCCAGCAGCTTCGACGGGACTAGCGGGAGGGCTGGAGATACGCAGTATTTT. Amino acids: CASSFDGTSGRAGDTQYF.

The chain recombines TRBV4-3 with TRBJ2-1, with D perhaps TRBD2 (5 bases). With 0 bases removed from V and 6 bases from J, the gap between germline ends came to 21 bases. CDR1 is LGHNA and CDR2 is YSLEER in the germline V gene. The CDR3 totals 18 residues. The CDR3 loop reads CASSQDIGSDPEGNEQFF. CDR3 DNA sequence: TGCGCCAGCAGCCAAGATATAGGTAGCGACCCTGAGGGCAATGAGCAGTTCTTC.

The V call is TRBV7-6, the J call TRBJ2-5; 14 bases map to TRBD2. Germline V CDR1 and CDR2: SGHVS, FNYEAQ. V was pared by 5 bases and J by 5 bases, with 7 bases of the junction left unmatched. There are 16 residues in the CDR3. The CDR3 spells CASSTRTSGRKETQYF. CDR3 bases: TGTGCCAGCAGCACCCGGACTAGCGGGAGGAAGGAGACCCAGTACTTC.

This rearrangement joins TRBV7-4 to TRBJ2-1; 8 bases align to TRBD2. Germline V gene data show CDR1 as SGHVT and CDR2 as SQSDAQ. The CDR3 length is 15 residues. J gave up 8 bases and V 5 bases, and 11 bases lay outside the gene matches. The CDR3 nucleotides read TGTGCCAGCAGCGGAAGCGGGGGAACACGCGATGAGCAGTTCTTC. Amino acids: CASSGSGGTRDEQFF. Supplemented by reference TRBV7-4 and TRBJ2-1, the full variable domain reads GAGVSQSPRYKVAKRGRDVALRCDSISGHVTLYWYRQTLGQGSEVLTYSQSDAQRDKSGRPSGRFSAERPERSVSTLKIQRTEQGDSAVYLCASSGSGGTRDEQFFGPGTRLTVL.

This clone was seen more than once but under ten times. The chain joins TRBV5-1 to TRBJ1-1, with a possible D match to TRBD1 (5 bases). With 4 bases removed from V and 0 bases from J, the gap between germline ends came to 7 bases. This CDR3 spans 13 amino acids. The germline CDR1 and CDR2 sequences are SGHRS and YFSETQ. The CDR3 sequence: CASSVRVNTEAFF. CDR3 nucleotides: TGCGCCAGCAGCGTCAGGGTGAACACTGAAGCTTTCTTT.

This rearrangement joins TRBV4-1 to TRBJ2-3, with TRBD1 as a possible D gene (5 bases). From germline, CDR1 is MGHRA and CDR2 YSYEKL. The CDR3 runs to 16 residues. Deletions cut 4 bases from V and 4 bases from J, with 18 bases between. The CDR3 here is CASSPTWPGWPDTQYF. In DNA form, the CDR3 reads TGCGCCAGCAGCCCGACCTGGCCAGGGTGGCCAGATACGCAGTATTTT.

The V gene is TRBV6-5, the J gene TRBJ1-1; tentative D call: TRBD1 (6 bases). Deletions cut 5 bases from V and 5 bases from J, with 18 bases between. The CDR3 is 15 residues long. CDR1 and CDR2 (germline): MNHEY, SVGAGI. The CDR3 loop is CASSREGGVGTEAFF. In nucleotides, the CDR3 is TGTGCCAGCAGTCGGGAGGGGGGTGTAGGGACTGAAGCTTTCTTT.

V usage is TRBV27 and J usage is TRBJ1-3; tentative D call: TRBD1 (6 bases). The CDR3 runs to 19 residues. CDR1 and CDR2 from the germline V gene are MNHEY and SMNVEV (reference sequence). Trimming removed 5 bases at V and 4 bases at J, with 27 bases between. The DNA for the CDR3 is TGTGCCAGCAGTCTTCGAGGGGGAGTGGCACTTTTGGGAGGAAACACCATATATTTT. Translated: CASSLRGGVALLGGNTIYF.

The rearrangement joins TRBV4-3 to TRBJ2-2; TRBD2 matches 10 bases. The CDR3 loop spans 18 amino acids. The V gene end was trimmed by 0 bases and the J gene end by 8 bases; junction bases not matched to a gene: 12. Per the germline V gene, CDR1 is LGHNA and CDR2 is YSLEER. CDR3 residues: CASSQDTQREGRAGELFF. In nucleotides, the CDR3 is TGCGCCAGCAGCCAAGATACCCAGCGGGAGGGCCGGGCGGGGGAGCTGTTTTTT.